The 8 T cell receptor beta chains presented below share a single source sample, sequenced in a study of prognosis after radiotherapy for stage I lung cancer. Template was genomic DNA; TCR beta CDR3 amplified in two multiplex PCR rounds. Individual primers that were specific to each TRBV and TRBJ gene served in first-round PCR. MiXCR was run by TCRdb on the multiplex PCR reads, yielding one entry per CDR3 protein. The profile shows more than 11,000 distinct CDR3 sequences, roughly 50% of them singletons. The starting material was PBMCs, obtained before or after stereotactic body radiation therapy (not recorded which). These receptors all come from a donor aged 50 or older with non-small cell lung cancer.

This clonotype counts as medium-sized. V and J are TRBV5-1 and TRBJ1-2; D not certain. This CDR3 has 15 amino acids. Trimming stripped 0 bases from V and 5 bases from J, with 14 bases between. CDR1 is SGHRS and CDR2 is YFSETQ in the germline V gene. CDR3 sequence: CASSLGGSSEYGYTF. Written as DNA, the CDR3 is TGCGCCAGCAGCTTGGGCGGGTCTTCAGAGTATGGCTACACCTTC.

In its sample, this clonotype was seen many times. The rearrangement uses TRBV6-4 and TRBJ2-1; D not certain. The CDR3 extends over 13 amino acids. The V gene's germline CDR1 is MRHNA and CDR2 SNTAGT. V shed 8 bases and J shed 7 bases, with 15 bases lying between them. Here the CDR3 reads CASAMTTGNEQFF. CDR3 bases: TGTGCCAGCGCCATGACGACTGGGAATGAGCAGTTCTTC.

The sample holds a few counts of this clonotype. The chain has TRBV10-3 and TRBJ1-4; TRBD1 matches 7 bases. Trimming at V came to 3 bases and at J to 5 bases, leaving 3 bases not matched to a gene. The length of the CDR3 is 14 residues. Germline-derived CDR1 and CDR2 are ENHRY and SYGVKD. CDR3 region: CAISDGTVNEKLFF. CDR3 DNA: TGTGCCATCAGTGACGGGACAGTGAATGAAAAACTGTTTTTT.

The chain has TRBV4-1 and TRBJ1-2, with 9 bases lining up with TRBD1. CDR1 MGHRA and CDR2 YSYEKL come from the germline V gene. The junction had 6 bases not matched to a gene; V was cut back by 1 base and J by 0 bases. This CDR3 has 17 amino acids. The CDR3 is CASSQGTGVLANYGYTF. The CDR3 nucleotides are TGCGCCAGCAGCCAAGGGACAGGGGTTTTGGCTAACTATGGCTACACCTTC.

In its sample, this clonotype is medium-sized. The chain recombines TRBV12-3 or TRBV12-4 with TRBJ2-7; TRBD2 matches at 7 bases. This CDR3 is built from 13 residues. V was pared by 8 bases and J by 4 bases, with 8 bases of the junction left unmatched. The CDR3 loop is CASRVGRGYEQYF. The CDR3 DNA reads TGTGCCAGCCGGGTAGGGCGGGGGTACGAGCAGTACTTC.

Of note for this clonotype: A much larger clone lies a single base off, so this may be a read error. This rearrangement joins TRBV5-1 to TRBJ2-3, with TRBD2 matching over 7 bases. This CDR3 has 14 residues. The germline gives CDR1 SGHRS, CDR2 YFSETQ. The J segment lost 4 bases and the V segment lost 3 bases, leaving 5 bases of the junction unmatched. CDR3 protein: CASSCGGGADTQYF. Written as DNA, the CDR3 is TGCGCCAGCAGCTGTGGGGGGGGGGCAGATACGCAGTATTTT.

This clonotype is classed as medium-sized. The chain uses TRBV5-1 and TRBJ1-4; weak D call: TRBD1 (5 bases). The CDR3 extends over 14 amino acids. Germline assignment: CDR1 SGHRS and CDR2 YFSETQ. Trimming stripped 5 bases from V and 0 bases from J, with 8 bases between. The CDR3 reads CASRRDSTNEKLFF. In nucleotides, the CDR3 is TGCGCCAGCAGGAGGGACTCAACTAATGAAAAACTGTTTTTT. The whole variable domain, filled in from reference TRBV5-1 and TRBJ1-4, reads KAGVTQTPRYLIKTRGQQVTLSCSPISGHRSVSWYQQTPGQGLQFLFEYFSETQRNKGNFPGRFSGRQFSNSRSEMNVSTLELGDSALYLCASRRDSTNEKLFFGSGTQLSVL.

The CDR3 nucleotides are TGTGCCAGCAGCGCCGCAGGGGTGTCGAGTCCGTACGAGCAGTACTTC. It codes for CASSAAGVSSPYEQYF. J is TRBJ2-7 and V is TRBV9; tentative D call: TRBD1 (6 bases). Trimming removed 3 bases at V and 4 bases at J, with 20 bases between. The CDR3 is 16 amino acids. The V gene's germline CDR1 is SGDLS and CDR2 YYNGEE.